This T cell receptor beta chain emerged from a study of shared clonotypes between healthy human individuals. Healthy HIV-negative adults without recent acute infections or vaccinations served as donors. Each sample came from a Caucasian adult donor living in Nashville, Tennessee. Germline-derived CDR1 and CDR2 are LGHNA and YNFKEQ. This CDR3 is built from 18 residues. Generated by immunoSEQ multiplex PCR, the TCRdb table keeps only in-frame clones and is missing some. The sample lists 450,000 to 600,000 clones; 75% to 85% were seen once. In regard to this clone: Its target is unknown.

Study results and limitations: Donor clonotype sharing was expected to depend on sequencing depth.

This clonotype was sampled from a woman between 40 and 50 years old in good health. Some clones in this sample may be carry-over from other donors' samples. Sequenced sample: PBMCs. The chain recombines TRBV4-2 with TRBJ2-5; a weak D match, TRBD2 (6 bases). The DNA end favors TRBJ2-7, so the J call may be wrong. The CDR3 region is CASSQDPLSGMSSYEQYF. In nucleotides, the CDR3 is TGTGCCAGCAGCCAAGATCCCCTTAGCGGAATGAGCTCCTACGAGCAGTACTTC.